A single sample gave rise to the 3 T cell receptor beta chains below, sequenced in a study of cytomegalovirus exposure and HLA in healthy donors (dated by TCRdb to the late 2010s). The receptor library was made with the immunoSEQ multiplex PCR assay. The multiplex PCR relied on a mix of 60 forward primers for TCR Vbeta segments and 13 reverse primers for TCR Jbeta segments. This is the immuneACCESS table as TCRdb keeps it, with only in-frame sequences that have V and J called. A part of the clones is gone; compared with another copy, unresolved V genes explain less than half, and the rest is unexplained. Recorded for this sample are around 180,000 clones; more than 65% of them occurred a single time. In total, the top ten clones hold under 7% of the sample. Sequencing was performed on PBMCs. Every receptor here comes from a woman aged 30 to 39 in good health and CMV-seropositive.

The V gene is TRBV28, the J gene TRBJ1-3; D remains ambiguous. V lost 8 bases, J lost 4 bases, and 15 bases lay in between. The CDR3 is 14 residues long. Germline CDR1 is MDHEN and CDR2 is SYDVKM. Here the CDR3 DNA reads TGTGCCAGCGCTCCCAACGTCGGGGGAAACACCATATATTTT. It is translated as CASAPNVGGNTIYF.

Comment on this clone: The missing conserved phenylalanine or tryptophan at the end of this CDR3 makes a read error likely. No DNA is shown, since the ends of the CDR3 on it are uncertain; the CDR3 is the one TCRdb lists. V gene TRBV20-1 combines with J gene TRBJ2-7; TRBD2 is the table's D call, not checked against the DNA. Germline V gene data show CDR1 as DFQATT and CDR2 as SNEGSKA (reference sequence). The CDR3 is 10 amino acids long, termini counted. CDR3 residues: CRGEDRPAKE.

A few counts support this clone. The chain is built from TRBV6-5 and TRBJ2-1; 10 bases fit TRBD1. The CDR3 loop spans 15 amino acids. Per the germline V gene, CDR1 is MNHEY and CDR2 is SVGAGI. With 5 bases clipped from V and 3 bases from J, the junction kept 4 bases outside the gene matches. Here the CDR3 DNA reads TGTGCCAGCAGTGCGGGACAGGGGTTCTACAATGAGCAGTTCTTC. Translation gives CASSAGQGFYNEQFF.